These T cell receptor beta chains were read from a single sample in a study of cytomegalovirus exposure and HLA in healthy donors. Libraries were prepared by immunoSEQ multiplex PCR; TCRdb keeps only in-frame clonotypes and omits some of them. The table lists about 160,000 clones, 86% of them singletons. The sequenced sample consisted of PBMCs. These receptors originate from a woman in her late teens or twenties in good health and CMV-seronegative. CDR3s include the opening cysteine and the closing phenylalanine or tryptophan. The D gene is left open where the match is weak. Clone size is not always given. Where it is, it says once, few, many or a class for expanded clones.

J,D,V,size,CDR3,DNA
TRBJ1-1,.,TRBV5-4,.,CASSLAAGTMNTEAFF,TGTGCCAGCAGCTTGGCAGCAGGGACAATGAACACTGAAGCTTTCTTT
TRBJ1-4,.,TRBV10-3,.,CAISEAFDEKLFF,TGTGCCATCAGTGAGGCGTTCGATGAAAAACTGTTTTTT
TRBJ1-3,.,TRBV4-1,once,CASSLLRAGNTIYF,TGCGCCAGCAGCCTTCTGAGGGCTGGAAACACCATATATTTT
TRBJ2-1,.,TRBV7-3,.,CASSLTSFVQGNEQFF,TGTGCCAGCAGCTTAACATCCTTCGTTCAGGGAAATGAGCAGTTCTTC
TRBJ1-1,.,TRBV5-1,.,CASSFGTHTEAFF,TGCGCCAGCAGCTTTGGGACACACACTGAAGCTTTCTTT
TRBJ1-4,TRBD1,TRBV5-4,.,CASSLRRGGIATNEKLFF,TGTGCCAGCAGCCTCCGGCGAGGGGGCATTGCAACTAATGAAAAACTGTTTTTT
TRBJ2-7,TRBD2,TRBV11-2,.,CASSSTSGSRYEQYF,TGTGCCAGCAGCTCGACTAGCGGGAGTCGATACGAGCAGTACTTC
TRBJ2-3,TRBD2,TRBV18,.,CASSLGTSGAQHTQYF,TGTGCCAGCTCACTAGGGACTAGCGGAGCACAACATACGCAGTATTTT
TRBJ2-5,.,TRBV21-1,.,CASRAPGDQETQYF,TGTGCCAGCAGAGCACCGGGGGACCAAGAGACCCAGTACTTC
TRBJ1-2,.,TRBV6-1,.,CAASTGPNYGYTF,TGTGCCGCCAGCACAGGCCCTAACTATGGCTACACCTTC
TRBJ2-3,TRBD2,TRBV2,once,CAPGASGTDTQYF,TGTGCCCCCGGGGCTAGCGGAACAGATACGCAGTATTTT
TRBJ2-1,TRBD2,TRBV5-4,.,CASSKTSGGANEQFF,TGTGCCAGCAGCAAGACTAGCGGGGGGGCAAATGAGCAGTTCTTC
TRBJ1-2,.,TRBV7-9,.,CASSLALSSDGYTF,TGTGCCAGCAGCTTAGCCCTGAGTTCGGATGGCTACACCTTC
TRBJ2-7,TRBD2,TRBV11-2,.,CASSSHLAGAGYEQYF,TGTGCCAGCAGCTCTCACCTAGCGGGAGCCGGGTACGAGCAGTACTTC
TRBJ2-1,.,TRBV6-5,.,CASSYGEPNNEQFF,TGTGCCAGCAGCTACGGGGAGCCGAACAATGAGCAGTTCTTC
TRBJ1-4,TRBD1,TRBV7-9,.,CASCPGQDEKLFF,TGTGCCAGCTGTCCGGGACAGGACGAAAAACTGTTTTTT
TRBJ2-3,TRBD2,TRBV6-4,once,CASTRTSGRDTQYF,TGTGCCAGCACGCGCACTAGCGGGAGGGATACGCAGTATTTT
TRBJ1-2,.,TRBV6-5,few,CASSSGAYGYTF,TGTGCCAGCAGTTCGGGAGCGTATGGCTACACCTTC
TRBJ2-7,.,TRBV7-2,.,CASSFVLGRDEQYF,TGTGCCAGCAGCTTTGTCCTAGGAAGAGACGAGCAGTACTTC
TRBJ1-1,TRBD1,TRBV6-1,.,CASRGQGLGTEAFF,TGTGCCAGCAGGGGACAGGGGCTGGGTACTGAAGCTTTCTTT
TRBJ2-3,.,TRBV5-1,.,CASSLDGTPGADTQYF,TGCGCCAGCAGCTTGGACGGGACTCCCGGGGCAGATACGCAGTATTTT
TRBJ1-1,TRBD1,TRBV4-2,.,CASSQEKSNTDRGLSEAFF,TGTGCCAGCAGCCAAGAGAAATCGAACACCGACAGGGGGCTCTCTGAAGCTTTCTTT
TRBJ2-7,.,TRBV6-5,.,CASTSLPQGSGEQYF,TGTGCCAGCACCTCACTACCTCAGGGTTCCGGCGAGCAGTACTTC
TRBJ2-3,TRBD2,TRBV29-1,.,CSVDLQPSGGQYF,TGCAGCGTGGACCTTCAACCCAGCGGGGGGCAGTATTTT
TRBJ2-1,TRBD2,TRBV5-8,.,CASSPGLAGGFKFF,TGTGCCAGCAGCCCGGGACTAGCGGGAGGGTTCAAGTTCTTC
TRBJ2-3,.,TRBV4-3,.,CASSQDNQFPDTQYF,TGCGCCAGCAGCCAAGATAATCAGTTCCCAGATACGCAGTATTTT
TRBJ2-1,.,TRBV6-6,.,CASSWGWETYNEQFF,TGTGCCAGCAGTTGGGGATGGGAGACTTACAATGAGCAGTTCTTC
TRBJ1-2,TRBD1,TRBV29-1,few,CSVERQGWGYTF,TGCAGCGTGGAAAGACAGGGATGGGGCTACACCTTC
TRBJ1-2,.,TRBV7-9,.,CASSLRGARDGYTF,TGTGCCAGCAGCTTACGGGGGGCGCGTGATGGCTACACCTTC
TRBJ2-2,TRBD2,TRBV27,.,CASSRKTGTRRKTGELFF,TGTGCCAGCAGCCGTAAAACCGGGACTAGGCGGAAAACCGGGGAGCTGTTTTTT
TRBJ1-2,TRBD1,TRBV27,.,CASSNFRDRDYGYTF,TGTGCCAGCAGTAACTTCCGAGACAGGGACTATGGCTACACCTTC
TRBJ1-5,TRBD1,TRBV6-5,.,CASSPTGRNQPQHF,TGTGCCAGCAGCCCGACAGGGAGGAATCAGCCCCAGCATTTT
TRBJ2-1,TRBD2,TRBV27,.,CASSSFGGVGEQFF,TGTGCCAGCAGTTCCTTCGGGGGGGTAGGGGAGCAGTTCTTC
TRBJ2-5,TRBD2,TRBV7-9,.,CASSSRRGGEETQYF,TGTGCCAGCAGCTCGCGCCGGGGGGGCGAAGAGACCCAGTACTTC
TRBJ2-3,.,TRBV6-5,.,CASSYPHRGLGSGYF,TGTGCCAGCAGTTACCCCCACCGGGGACTCGGGAGCGGTTATTTT
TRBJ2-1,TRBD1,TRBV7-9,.,CASSSSGTVVNEQFF,TGTGCCAGCAGCTCATCCGGGACAGTAGTCAATGAGCAGTTCTTC
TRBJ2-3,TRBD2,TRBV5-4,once,CASSTQLGLAGPTDTQYF,TGTGCCAGCAGCACCCAATTAGGACTAGCGGGGCCCACAGATACGCAGTATTTT
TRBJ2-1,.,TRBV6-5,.,CASSPYRVGEQFF,TGTGCCAGCAGCCCCTACAGGGTAGGTGAGCAGTTCTTC
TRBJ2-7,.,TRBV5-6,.,CASSLNIAYEQYF,TGTGCCAGCAGCTTGAATATCGCCTACGAGCAGTACTTC
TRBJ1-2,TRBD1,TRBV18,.,CASSLETLGQRTNYGYTF,TGTGCCAGCTCACTCGAAACTTTGGGACAGCGAACTAACTATGGCTACACCTTC
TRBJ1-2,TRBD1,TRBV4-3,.,CASSQEQGAGGYTF,TGCGCCAGCAGCCAAGAGCAGGGGGCCGGTGGCTACACCTTC
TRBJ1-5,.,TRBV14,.,CASSPGGYKQPQHF,TGTGCCAGCAGCCCGGGGGGGTACAAGCAGCCCCAGCATTTT
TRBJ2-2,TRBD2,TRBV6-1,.,CASRERVVTSGRFSGELFF,TGTGCCAGCAGGGAAAGGGTGGTGACTAGCGGGAGATTCAGCGGGGAGCTGTTTTTT
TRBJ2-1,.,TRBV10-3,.,CAISPTRSEGNEQFF,TGTGCCATCAGCCCTACTAGGTCGGAGGGAAATGAGCAGTTCTTC
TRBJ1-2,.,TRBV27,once,CASSFRDLEANYGYTF,TGTGCCAGCAGTTTCAGGGATCTGGAAGCCAACTATGGCTACACCTTC
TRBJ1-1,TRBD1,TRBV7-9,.,CASSTSGGANTEAFF,TGTGCCAGCAGCACCTCAGGGGGCGCGAACACTGAAGCTTTCTTT
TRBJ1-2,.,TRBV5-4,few,CASSLEGIGYTF,TGTGCCAGCAGCTTGGAGGGGATTGGCTACACCTTC
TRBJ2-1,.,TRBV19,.,CASSMTEGAYNEQFF,TGTGCCAGTAGTATGACCGAAGGGGCCTACAATGAGCAGTTCTTC
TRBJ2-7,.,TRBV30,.,CAWSVPTAPPLYEQYF,TGTGCCTGGAGTGTACCGACAGCACCACCATTATACGAGCAGTACTTC
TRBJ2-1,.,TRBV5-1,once,CASRTGVIEQFF,TGCGCCAGTCGCACCGGGGTAATCGAGCAGTTCTTC
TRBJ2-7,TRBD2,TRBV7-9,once,CASSPILAGGGHYEQYF,TGTGCCAGCAGCCCTATTCTAGCGGGAGGGGGTCACTACGAGCAGTACTTC
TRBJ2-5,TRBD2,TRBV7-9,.,CASSPPGLVETQYF,TGTGCCAGCAGCCCACCGGGACTAGTAGAGACCCAGTACTTC
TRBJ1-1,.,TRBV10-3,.,CAIRGSDSRTEAFF,TGTGCCATCAGGGGCTCCGACAGTAGGACTGAAGCTTTCTTT